The clone carrying this TCR beta chain was counted only a few times. Its antigen is unidentified. TCRdb re-derived calls from the 5' RACE reads in MiXCR, one entry per CDR3 protein. The sample comprises around 260,000 distinct CDR3 sequences, 16% of which are singletons, and more than 20% rests with the top ten. The sample originates from a study of T-cell memory formation after mild COVID-19. The CDR3 totals 17 residues. From germline, CDR1 is SGHTA and CDR2 FQGNSA. With 7 bases removed from V and 0 bases from J, the gap between germline ends came to 16 bases. Study-level findings and limits: Day 15 to 85 contracting clones showed balanced CD4/CD8; later expanders leaned CD4+. CM and EM subsets held most contracting CD4+ clones; EMRA held CD8+ ones. The finding that pre-infection memory included some responding clones suggested that cross-reactive memory joined.

The rearrangement links TRBV7-2 to TRBJ1-6; the D gene is possibly TRBD1 (5 bases). This TCR came from a man between 18 and 35 years old who had mild COVID-19 (a few samples of this study predate the infection). Cell type and time point are not known. The sample was PBMCs or a T cell subset sorted from them (not recorded which). The CDR3 here is CASTIIHRSSYNSPLHF. DNA of the CDR3: TGTGCCAGCACCATAATACACAGGAGCTCCTATAATTCACCCCTCCACTTT.